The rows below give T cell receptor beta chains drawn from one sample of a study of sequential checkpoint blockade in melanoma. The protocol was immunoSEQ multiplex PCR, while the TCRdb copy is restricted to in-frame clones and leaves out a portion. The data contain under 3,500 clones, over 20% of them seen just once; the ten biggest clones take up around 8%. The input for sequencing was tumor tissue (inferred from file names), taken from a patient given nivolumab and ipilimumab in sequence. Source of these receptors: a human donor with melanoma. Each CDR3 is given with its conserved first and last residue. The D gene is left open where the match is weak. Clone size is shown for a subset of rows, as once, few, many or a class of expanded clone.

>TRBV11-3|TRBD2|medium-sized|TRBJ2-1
TGTGCCAGCAGCTTAGGTCTAGCGGGGGGGTACAATGAGCAGTTCTTC
CASSLGLAGGYNEQFF
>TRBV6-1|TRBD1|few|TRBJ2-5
TGTGCCATCAGTGAAGAGGACAGGGTATGGGAGACCCAGTACTTC
CAISEEDRVWETQYF
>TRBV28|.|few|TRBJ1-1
TGTGCCAGCAGTTTTATGAACACTGAAGCTTTCTTT
CASSFMNTEAFF
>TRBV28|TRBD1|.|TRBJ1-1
TGTGCCAGCAGTCCCCACAGGGGGTCCGGCACTGAAGCTTTCTTT
CASSPHRGSGTEAFF
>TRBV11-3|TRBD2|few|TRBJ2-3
TGTGCCAGCAGTCCCGGCGGACTAGCGGGGCCGGGGGGGACGCAGTATTTT
CASSPGGLAGPGGTQYF
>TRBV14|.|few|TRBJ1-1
TGTGCCAGCAGCCAAGACCACACCGGGGGGTGGTTTAACACTGAAGCTTTCTTT
CASSQDHTGGWFNTEAFF
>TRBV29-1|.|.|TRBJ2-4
TGCAGCGCGGCAGGGGACCCGACCAATACGAAAAACATTCAGTACTTC
CSAAGDPTNTKNIQYF
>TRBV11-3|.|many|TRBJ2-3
TGTGCCAGCAGCCCTGGGGGCAGCTTAGATACGCAGTATTTT
CASSPGGSLDTQYF
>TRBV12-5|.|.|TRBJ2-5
TGTGCTAGTGGTTTGGTTCCGGACAGCGAAGAGACCCAGTACTTC
CASGLVPDSEETQYF
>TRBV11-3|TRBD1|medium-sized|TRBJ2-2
TGTGCCAGCAGCGGGACCGACAGGGGAGTTGTCACCGGGGAGCTGTTTTTT
CASSGTDRGVVTGELFF
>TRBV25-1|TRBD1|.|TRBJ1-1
TGTGCCAGCAGTGAATTAAGACAGGGCCACACTGAAGCTTTCTTT
CASSELRQGHTEAFF
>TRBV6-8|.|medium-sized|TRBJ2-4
TGTGCCAGCAGGCCCCAGGGATCTAAAAACATTCAGTACTTC
CASRPQGSKNIQYF
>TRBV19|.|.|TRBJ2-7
TGTGCCAGTAGTAATTCGGGGGCGCAAGGAGAGCAGTACTTC
CASSNSGAQGEQYF
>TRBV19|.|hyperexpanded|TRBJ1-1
TGTGCCAGTAGTATCGGCAGGGCGGTCACTGAAGCTTTCTTT
CASSIGRAVTEAFF
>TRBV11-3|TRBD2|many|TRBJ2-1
TGTGCCAGCAGCGTTGGAGCGGGGGGCTCCTCCTACAATGAGCAGTTCTTC
CASSVGAGGSSYNEQFF
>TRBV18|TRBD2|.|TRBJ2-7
TGTGCCAGCTCACCCCGGACTAGCGGCCTCTACGAGCAGTACTTC
CASSPRTSGLYEQYF
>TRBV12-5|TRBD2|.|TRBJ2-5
TGTGCTAGTGGCCCGGGGGGGAAAGAGACCCAGTACTTC
CASGPGGKETQYF
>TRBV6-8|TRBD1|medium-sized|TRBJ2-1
TGTGCCAGCAGAGCAGGGGGACAGGGCAATGAGCAGTTCTTC
CASRAGGQGNEQFF
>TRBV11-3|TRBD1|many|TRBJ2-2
TGTGCCAGCAGCCCGGACAGGACGAACACCGGGGAGCTGTTTTTT
CASSPDRTNTGELFF
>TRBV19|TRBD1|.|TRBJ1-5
TGTGCCAGTAGGCCTGACAGGGTCTGGGGGCAGCCCCAGCATTTT
CASRPDRVWGQPQHF
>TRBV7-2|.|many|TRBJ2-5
TGTGCCAGCAGCCCGCAGGGTGGTGAGACCCAGTACTTC
CASSPQGGETQYF
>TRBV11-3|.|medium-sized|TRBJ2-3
TGTGCCAGCAGTTCAAGCCTTAAACGCACAGATACGCAGTATTTT
CASSSSLKRTDTQYF
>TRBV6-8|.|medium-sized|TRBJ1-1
TGTGCCAGCGCGCAAAGAGTCGGGAGCGGGAACACTGAAGCTTTCTTT
CASAQRVGSGNTEAFF
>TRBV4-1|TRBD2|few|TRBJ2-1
TGCGCCAGCAGCCAACCCGGGGGGGCCTACAATGAGCAGTTCTTC
CASSQPGGAYNEQFF
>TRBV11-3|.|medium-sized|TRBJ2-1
TGTGCCAGCAGCTTAGGGGTGGGGGGCCCCTACAATGAGCAGTTCTTC
CASSLGVGGPYNEQFF
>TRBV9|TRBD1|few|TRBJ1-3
TGTGCCAGCAGCGTAGGACAGGGGGCATTTGGAAACACCATATATTTT
CASSVGQGAFGNTIYF
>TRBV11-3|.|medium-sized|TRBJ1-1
TGTGCCAGCAGCTTACTCGGGGAGGGCGGAGGCTTGAACACTGAAGCTTTCTTT
CASSLLGEGGGLNTEAFF
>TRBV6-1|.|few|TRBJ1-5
TGTGCCAGCAGTGAAGTTTGGGTGGTACAGGGAAGCAATCAGCCCCAGCATTTT
CASSEVWVVQGSNQPQHF
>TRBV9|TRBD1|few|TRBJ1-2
TGTGCCAGCAGCGTAGATCCCGTTGGCAGGGGGCTTGGCTACACCTTC
CASSVDPVGRGLGYTF
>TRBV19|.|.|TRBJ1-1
TGTGCCAGTACCAACGGACGCACGAACACTGAAGCTTTCTTT
CASTNGRTNTEAFF
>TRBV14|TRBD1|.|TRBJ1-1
TGTGCCAGCAGCCTCAGGGGGATCACTGAAGCTTTCTTT
CASSLRGITEAFF
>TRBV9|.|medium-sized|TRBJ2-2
TGTGCCAGCAACAAGGGGGTGGTTTGGAACACCGGGGAGCTGTTTTTT
CASNKGVVWNTGELFF
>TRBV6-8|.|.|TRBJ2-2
TGTGCCAGCAGCCGAGACGTACACCAAATGGACACCGGGGAGCTGTTTTTT
CASSRDVHQMDTGELFF
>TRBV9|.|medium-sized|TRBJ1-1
TGTGCCAGCAGCGTAGGGGGGGACACTGAAGCTTTCTTT
CASSVGGDTEAFF
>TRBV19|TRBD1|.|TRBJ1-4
TGTGCCAGTAGTAAAGGGACAGGGGGTGCAACTAATGAAAAACTGTTTTTT
CASSKGTGGATNEKLFF
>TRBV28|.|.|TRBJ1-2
TGTGCCAGCAGTTCGGTAGGAAATAATAACTATGGCTACACCTTC
CASSSVGNNNYGYTF
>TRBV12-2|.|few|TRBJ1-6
TGTGCAAGTCGCTTAATTCAGCAGGACGATTCGGATTCACCCCTCCACTTT
CASRLIQQDDSDSPLHF
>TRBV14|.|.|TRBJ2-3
TGTGCCAGCAGCCTTACGGCTCTTAGGGCAGATACGCAGTATTTT
CASSLTALRADTQYF
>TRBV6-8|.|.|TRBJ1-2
TGTGCCAGCAGTCCAGGACCCCGCGGCTACACCTTC
CASSPGPRGYTF
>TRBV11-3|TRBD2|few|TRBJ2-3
TGTGCCAGCAGTTTAAACGGCGGGGGGGATACGCAGTATTTT
CASSLNGGGDTQYF
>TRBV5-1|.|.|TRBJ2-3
TGCGCCAGCAGCTTGGTGGGTGGGAGCACAGATACGCAGTATTTT
CASSLVGGSTDTQYF
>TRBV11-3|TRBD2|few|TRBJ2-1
TGTGCCAGCAGCCCTTTGGGAGCGGGGGGTTACAATGAGCAGTTCTTC
CASSPLGAGGYNEQFF
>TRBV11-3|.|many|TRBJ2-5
TGTGCCAGCAGCCTATTGACGGGGGCGAGGGAGACCCAGTACTTC
CASSLLTGARETQYF
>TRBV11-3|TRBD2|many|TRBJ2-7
TGTGCCAGCAGCCATTTTGTTCCCGCGGGGGGAGACTCCTACGAGCAGTACTTC
CASSHFVPAGGDSYEQYF
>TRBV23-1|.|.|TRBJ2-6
TGCGCCAGCAGCCAAGAGGCGGGCTCTGGGGCCAACGTCCTGACTTTC
CASSQEAGSGANVLTF
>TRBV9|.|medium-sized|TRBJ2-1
TGTGCCAGTGGATCAGGTGGCGGGGGCAGAAATGAGCAGTTCTTC
CASGSGGGGRNEQFF
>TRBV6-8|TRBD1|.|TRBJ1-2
TGTGCCAGCAGTTACTCAGACAGGGGTGGGGGCTACACCTTC
CASSYSDRGGGYTF
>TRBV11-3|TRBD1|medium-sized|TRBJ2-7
TGTGCCAGCAGCTCGGCGGGACAGGGCTACGAGCAGTACTTC
CASSSAGQGYEQYF
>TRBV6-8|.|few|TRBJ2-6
TGTGCCAGCTTCCGGGCGTCTGGGGCCAACGTCCTGACTTTC
CASFRASGANVLTF
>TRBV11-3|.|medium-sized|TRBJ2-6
TGTGCCAGCAGCCAAGCACATTACCCACAAAGTCGGGCCAACGTCCTGACTTTC
CASSQAHYPQSRANVLTF
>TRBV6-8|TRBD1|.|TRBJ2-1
TGTGCCAGCAGTTCTAGGACAGGTAGGATATCCTACAATGAGCAGTTCTTC
CASSSRTGRISYNEQFF
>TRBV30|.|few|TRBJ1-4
TGTGCCTCGACCACAGGGTCTAATGAAAAACTGTTTTTT
CASTTGSNEKLFF
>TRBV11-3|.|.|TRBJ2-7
TGTGCCAGCCGACCCGCCGGGACACGGGTAGGTGAGCAGTACTTC
CASRPAGTRVGEQYF
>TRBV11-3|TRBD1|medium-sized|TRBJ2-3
TGTGCCAGCAGCCGGAGGGACAGGGGTGCAGATACGCAGTATTTT
CASSRRDRGADTQYF
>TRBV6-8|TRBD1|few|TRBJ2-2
TGTGCCAGCAGTTTCACAGGGGCCGACACCGGGGAGCTGTTTTTT
CASSFTGADTGELFF
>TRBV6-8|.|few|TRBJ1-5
TGTGCCAGCAGCCCTAATCTACCGGGTTTTAGCAATCAGCCCCAGCATTTT
CASSPNLPGFSNQPQHF
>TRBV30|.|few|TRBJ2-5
TGTGCCTGGAGTGCCAATACCGGGACCTTTGGCGGGCAAGAGACCCAGTACTTC
CAWSANTGTFGGQETQYF
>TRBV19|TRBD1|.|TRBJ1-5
TGTGCCAGTAGTATTGAGGGACAGACTGTCCGCAATCAGCCCCAGCATTTT
CASSIEGQTVRNQPQHF